Listed here is a single TCR beta chain. Germline CDR1 KGHSH, CDR2 LQKENI. CDR3 size: 15 residues. V was clipped by 2 bases and J by 5 bases, with 15 bases between them. This record belongs to a study of immune evolution from preneoplasia to lung adenocarcinoma. The repertoire was sequenced with immunoSEQ multiplex PCR; TCRdb's copy has only in-frame clones and lacks some. The sample gives about 6,500 clones, approximately 73% of which show up once; approximately 9.8% is in the top ten. The source material was FFPE lung adenocarcinoma in situ tissue. This sequence joins TRBV18 and TRBJ2-5; tentatively, D is TRBD1 or TRBD2 (6 bases each). This receptor was obtained from a donor of 70 years or more with lung adenocarcinoma. The CDR3 spells CASSPTEGGPETQYF. In DNA, the CDR3 is TGTGCCAGCTCACCAACGGAGGGGGGCCCGGAGACCCAGTACTTC. Full variable domain (missing parts from reference TRBV18 and TRBJ2-5): NAGVMQNPRHLVRRRGQEARLRCSPMKGHSHVYWYRQLPEEGLKFMVYLQKENIIDESGMPKERFSAEFPKEGPSILRIQQVVRGDSAAYFCASSPTEGGPETQYFGPGTRLLVL.